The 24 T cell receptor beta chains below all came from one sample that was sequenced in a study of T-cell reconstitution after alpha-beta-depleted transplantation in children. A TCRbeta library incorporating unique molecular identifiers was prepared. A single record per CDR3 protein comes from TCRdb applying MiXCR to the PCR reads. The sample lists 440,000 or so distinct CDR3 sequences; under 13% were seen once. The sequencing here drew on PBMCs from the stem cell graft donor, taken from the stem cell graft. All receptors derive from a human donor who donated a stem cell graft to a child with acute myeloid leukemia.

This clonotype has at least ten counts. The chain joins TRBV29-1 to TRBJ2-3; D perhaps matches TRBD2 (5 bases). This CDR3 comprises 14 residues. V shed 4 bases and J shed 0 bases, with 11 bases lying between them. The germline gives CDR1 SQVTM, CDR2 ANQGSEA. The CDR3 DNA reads TGCAGCGTTGTAGCGAGCCATAGCACAGATACGCAGTATTTT. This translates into CSVVASHSTDTQYF.

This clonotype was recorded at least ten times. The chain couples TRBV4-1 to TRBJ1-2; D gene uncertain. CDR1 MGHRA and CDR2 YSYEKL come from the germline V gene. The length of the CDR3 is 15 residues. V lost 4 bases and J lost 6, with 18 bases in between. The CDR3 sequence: CASSPPAPPGHGYTF. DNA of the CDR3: TGCGCCAGCAGCCCTCCTGCCCCTCCGGGTCATGGCTACACCTTC.

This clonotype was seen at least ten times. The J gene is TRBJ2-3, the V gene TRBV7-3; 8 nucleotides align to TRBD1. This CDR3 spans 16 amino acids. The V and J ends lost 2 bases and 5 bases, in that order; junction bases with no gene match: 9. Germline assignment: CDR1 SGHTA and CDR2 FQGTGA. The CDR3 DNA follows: TGTGCCAGCAGCTTAGGTGGACAGGGAATGGGAGATACGCAGTATTTT. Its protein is CASSLGGQGMGDTQYF.

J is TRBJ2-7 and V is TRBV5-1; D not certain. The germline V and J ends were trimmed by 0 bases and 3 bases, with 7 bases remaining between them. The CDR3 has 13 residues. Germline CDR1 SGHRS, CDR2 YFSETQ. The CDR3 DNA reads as TGCGCCAGCAGCTTGGTAGAGGACTACGAGCAGTACTTC. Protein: CASSLVEDYEQYF.

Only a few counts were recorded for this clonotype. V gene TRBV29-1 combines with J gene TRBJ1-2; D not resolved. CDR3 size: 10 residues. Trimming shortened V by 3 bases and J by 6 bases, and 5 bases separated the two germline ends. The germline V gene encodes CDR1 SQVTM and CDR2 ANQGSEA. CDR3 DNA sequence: TGCAGCGTTGAGGGGAATGGCTACACCTTC. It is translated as CSVEGNGYTF.

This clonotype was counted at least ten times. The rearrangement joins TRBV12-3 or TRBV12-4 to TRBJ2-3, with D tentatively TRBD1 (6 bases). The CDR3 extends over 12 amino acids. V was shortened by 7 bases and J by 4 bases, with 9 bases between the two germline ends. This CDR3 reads CASNRVADTQYF. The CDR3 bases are TGTGCCAGCAACAGGGTGGCAGATACGCAGTATTTT.

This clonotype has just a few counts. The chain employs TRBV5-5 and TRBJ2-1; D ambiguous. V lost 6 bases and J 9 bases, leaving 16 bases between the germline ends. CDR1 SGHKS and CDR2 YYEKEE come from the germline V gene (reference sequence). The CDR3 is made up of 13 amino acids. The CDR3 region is CASTSFVGFEQFF. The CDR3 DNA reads TGTGCCAGCACCAGTTTTGTAGGGTTTGAGCAGTTCTTC.

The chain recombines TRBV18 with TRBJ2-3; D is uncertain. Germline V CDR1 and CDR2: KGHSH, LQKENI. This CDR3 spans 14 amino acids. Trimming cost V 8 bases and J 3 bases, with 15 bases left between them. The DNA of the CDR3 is TGTGCCAGCCCGCCCCTGAGTTATACAGATACGCAGTATTTT. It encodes CASPPLSYTDTQYF.

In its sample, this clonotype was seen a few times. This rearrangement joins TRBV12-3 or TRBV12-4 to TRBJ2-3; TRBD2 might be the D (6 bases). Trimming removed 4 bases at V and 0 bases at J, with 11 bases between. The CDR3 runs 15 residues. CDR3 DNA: TGTGCCAGCAGTTCTACGGGACTGAGCACAGATACGCAGTATTTT. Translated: CASSSTGLSTDTQYF.

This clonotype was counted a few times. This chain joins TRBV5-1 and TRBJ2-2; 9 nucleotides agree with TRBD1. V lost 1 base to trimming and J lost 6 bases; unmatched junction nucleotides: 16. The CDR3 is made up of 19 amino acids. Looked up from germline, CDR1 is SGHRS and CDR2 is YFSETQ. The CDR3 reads CASSLNSWDRVPAAGELFF. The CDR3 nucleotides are TGCGCCAGCAGCTTGAATAGTTGGGACAGGGTACCCGCCGCCGGGGAGCTGTTTTTT.

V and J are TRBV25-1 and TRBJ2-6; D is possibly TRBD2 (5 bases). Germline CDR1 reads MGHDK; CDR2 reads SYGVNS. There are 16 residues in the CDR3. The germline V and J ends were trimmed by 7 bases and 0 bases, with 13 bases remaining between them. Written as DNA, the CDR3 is TGTGCCAGCAAAGGTCCGGGGTTCTCTGGGGCCAACGTCCTGACTTTC. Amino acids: CASKGPGFSGANVLTF.

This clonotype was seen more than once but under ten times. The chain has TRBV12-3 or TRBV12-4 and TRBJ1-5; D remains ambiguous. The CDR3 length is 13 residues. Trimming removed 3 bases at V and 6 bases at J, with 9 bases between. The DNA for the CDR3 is TGTGCCAGCAGTTTCCCCGATGGTCAGCCCCAGCATTTT. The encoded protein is CASSFPDGQPQHF.

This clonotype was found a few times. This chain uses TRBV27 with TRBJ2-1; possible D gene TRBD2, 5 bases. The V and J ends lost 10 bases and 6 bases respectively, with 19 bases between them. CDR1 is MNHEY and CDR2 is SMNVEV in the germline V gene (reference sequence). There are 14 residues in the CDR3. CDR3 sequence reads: CATLIPGTANEQFF. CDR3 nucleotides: TGTGCCACCCTTATTCCGGGAACGGCCAATGAGCAGTTCTTC.

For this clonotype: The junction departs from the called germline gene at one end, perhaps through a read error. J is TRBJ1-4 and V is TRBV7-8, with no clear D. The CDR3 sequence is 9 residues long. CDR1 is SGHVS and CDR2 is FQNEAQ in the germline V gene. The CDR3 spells CASSSGGLF. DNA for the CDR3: TGTGCCAGCAGCTCCGGAGGCCTTTTT. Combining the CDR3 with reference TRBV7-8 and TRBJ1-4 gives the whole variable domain GAGVSQSPRYKVAKRGQDVALRCDPISGHVSLFWYQQALGQGPEFLTYFQNEAQLDKSGLPSDRFFAERPEGSVSTLKIQRTQQEDSAVYLCASSSGGLFGSGTQLSVL.

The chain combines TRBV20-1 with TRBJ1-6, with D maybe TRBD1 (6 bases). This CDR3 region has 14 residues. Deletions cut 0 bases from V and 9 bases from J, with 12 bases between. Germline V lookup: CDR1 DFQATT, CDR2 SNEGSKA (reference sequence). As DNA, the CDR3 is TGCAGTGCTAGAGACCAGGGGCTGGGTTCACCCCTCCACTTT. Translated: CSARDQGLGSPLHF.

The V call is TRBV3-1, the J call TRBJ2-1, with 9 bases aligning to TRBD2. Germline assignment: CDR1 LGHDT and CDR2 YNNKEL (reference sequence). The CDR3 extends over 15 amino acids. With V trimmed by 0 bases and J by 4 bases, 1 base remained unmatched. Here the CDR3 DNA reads TGTGCCAGCAGCCAAGACACTAGCGGGTACAATGAGCAGTTCTTC. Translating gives CASSQDTSGYNEQFF.

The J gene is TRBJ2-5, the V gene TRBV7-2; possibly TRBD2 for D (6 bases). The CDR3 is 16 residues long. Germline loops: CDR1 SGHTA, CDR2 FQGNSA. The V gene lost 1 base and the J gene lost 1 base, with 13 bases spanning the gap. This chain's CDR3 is CASSLGALGGQETQYF. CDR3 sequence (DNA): TGTGCCAGCAGCTTAGGTGCACTGGGAGGCCAAGAGACCCAGTACTTC.

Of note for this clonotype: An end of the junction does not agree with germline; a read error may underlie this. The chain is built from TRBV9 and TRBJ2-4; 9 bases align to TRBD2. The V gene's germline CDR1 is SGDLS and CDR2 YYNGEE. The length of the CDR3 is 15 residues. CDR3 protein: CASSVAPGLANSQYF. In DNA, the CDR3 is TGTGCCAGCAGCGTAGCTCCGGGACTAGCAAACAGTCAGTACTTC.

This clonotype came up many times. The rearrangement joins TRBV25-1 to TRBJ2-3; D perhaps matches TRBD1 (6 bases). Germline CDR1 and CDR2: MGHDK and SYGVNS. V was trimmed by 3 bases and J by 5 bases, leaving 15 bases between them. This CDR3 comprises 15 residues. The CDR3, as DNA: TGTGCCAGCAGTGAGAGCAGGGGAGCTGAAGATACGCAGTATTTT. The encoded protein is CASSESRGAEDTQYF.

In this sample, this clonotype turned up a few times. CDR3 nucleotide sequence: TGTGCCATCAGTGAGCCCGGGACAGGGAAACGCTTTAACTATGGCTACACCTTC. It translates to CAISEPGTGKRFNYGYTF. V gene TRBV10-3 combines with J gene TRBJ1-2; 9 nucleotides align to TRBD1. The germline V gene has CDR1 ENHRY and CDR2 SYGVKD. The CDR3 contains 18 residues. V dropped 2 bases and J dropped 1; count of bases not matched to a gene: 11.

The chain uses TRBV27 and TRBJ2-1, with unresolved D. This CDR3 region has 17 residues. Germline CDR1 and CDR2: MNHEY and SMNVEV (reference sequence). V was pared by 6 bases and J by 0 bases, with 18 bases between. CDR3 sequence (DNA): TGTGCCAGCAGCCTCCCAGATCTTTCCAGCTCCTACAATGAGCAGTTCTTC. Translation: CASSLPDLSSSYNEQFF.

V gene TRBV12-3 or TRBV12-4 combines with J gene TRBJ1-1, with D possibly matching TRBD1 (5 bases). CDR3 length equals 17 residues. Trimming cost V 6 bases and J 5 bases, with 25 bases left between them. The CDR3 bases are TGTGCCAGCAGCAGTTTGGGAACAGGCCCCAGGGAGACTGAAGCTTTCTTT. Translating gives CASSSLGTGPRETEAFF.

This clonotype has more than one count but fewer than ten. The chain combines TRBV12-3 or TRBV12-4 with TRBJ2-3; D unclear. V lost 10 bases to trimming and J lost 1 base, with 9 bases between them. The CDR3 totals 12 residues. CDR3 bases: TGTGCCAACTCATTAGGCACAGATACGCAGTATTTT. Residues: CANSLGTDTQYF.

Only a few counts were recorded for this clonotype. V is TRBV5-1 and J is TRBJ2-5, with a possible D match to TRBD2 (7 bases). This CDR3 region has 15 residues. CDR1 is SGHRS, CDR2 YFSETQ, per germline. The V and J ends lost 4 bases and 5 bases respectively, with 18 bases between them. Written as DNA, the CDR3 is TGCGCCAGCAGCCCGGCGCCGGGGGGCGACGAGACCCAGTACTTC. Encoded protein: CASSPAPGGDETQYF.